This T cell receptor beta chain is from a study of T cell responses to AZD1222 COVID-19 vaccine. Generated by immunoSEQ multiplex PCR, the TCRdb table keeps only in-frame clones and is missing some. Altogether roughly 120,000 clones are present, 80% to 90% being singletons, with the ten largest covering 4% to 5%. Looked up from germline, CDR1 is LNHDA and CDR2 is SQIVND (reference sequence). The CDR3 is 14 residues long. V shed 4 bases, J shed 4 bases, and the junction held 3 bases outside the gene matches. This clone appeared a single time. The input for sequencing was peripheral blood, taken on day 0 of AZD1222 vaccination. J is TRBJ1-5 and V is TRBV19, with 8 bases fitting TRBD1. The source of this sequence is an adult in good health. This CDR3 is CASSTTGGNQPQHF. The DNA of the CDR3 is TGTGCCAGTAGTACCACAGGGGGGAATCAGCCCCAGCATTTT.